These T cell receptor beta chains were read from a single sample in a study of cytomegalovirus exposure and HLA in healthy donors. The table came from immunoSEQ multiplex PCR; TCRdb's copy has only in-frame clones and leaves some out. The sample includes around 55,000 clones, roughly 74% of them seen just once. Source material: PBMCs. The receptor source for this set is a female donor in good health and CMV-seronegative. Each CDR3 is given with its conserved first and last residue. A D gene is named only where the DNA matches it firmly. Only some rows state a clone size, as once, few, many or a class for expanded clones.

>TRBD1|TRBV5-1|TRBJ1-4|15|once
CASRPRTGSEEKLFF
TGCGCCAGCAGACCCCGGACAGGGTCTGAGGAAAAACTGTTTTTT
>NA|TRBV19|TRBJ1-1|13|few
CASSIGFNTEAFF
TGTGCCAGTAGTATCGGTTTCAACACTGAAGCTTTCTTT
>TRBD2|TRBV29-1|TRBJ2-1|15|NA
CSVDLTSGGGNEQFF
TGCAGCGTTGACCTGACTAGCGGGGGGGGCAATGAGCAGTTCTTC
>NA|TRBV5-4|TRBJ1-2|16|NA
CASSAKVGATNYGYTF
TGTGCCAGCAGCGCCAAGGTGGGAGCCACTAACTATGGCTACACCTTC
>NA|TRBV7-8|TRBJ1-1|18|NA
CASSLEGGAEWENTEAFF
TGTGCCAGCAGCTTAGAGGGAGGGGCGGAGTGGGAGAACACTGAAGCTTTCTTT
>NA|TRBV30|TRBJ2-6|20|NA
CAWSPPRGGKVSLGANVLTF
TGTGCCTGGAGTCCCCCACGAGGGGGAAAAGTGTCACTTGGGGCCAACGTCCTGACTTTC
>NA|TRBV2|TRBJ1-6|13|NA
CASKRQPNSPLHF
TGTGCCAGCAAAAGACAGCCTAATTCACCCCTCCACTTT
>TRBD2|TRBV5-4|TRBJ2-5|19|NA
CASSSGGSGGARRRETQYF
TGTGCCAGCAGCAGTGGCGGCAGCGGGGGGGCTCGCCGCCGGGAGACCCAGTACTTC
>TRBD1|TRBV10-3|TRBJ2-7|15|NA
CAISESGDSSYEQYF
TGTGCCATCAGTGAGTCTGGGGACAGTTCCTACGAGCAGTACTTC
>TRBD1|TRBV27|TRBJ1-2|14|NA
CATRNGQGPYGYTF
TGTGCCACCAGAAACGGACAGGGCCCCTATGGCTACACCTTC
>NA|TRBV18|TRBJ1-5|14|NA
CASSLGQGYQPQHF
TGTGCCAGCTCACTCGGTCAGGGTTACCAGCCCCAGCATTTT
>NA|TRBV19|TRBJ1-5|15|NA
CASSPQLYSNQPQHF
TGTGCCAGTAGTCCACAGCTCTATAGCAATCAGCCCCAGCATTTT
>NA|TRBV19|TRBJ2-4|14|NA
CASSIRGAKNIQYF
TGTGCCAGTAGTATTAGAGGAGCCAAAAACATTCAGTACTTC
>TRBD2|TRBV5-1|TRBJ2-3|14|NA
CASETSGGGDTQYF
TGCGCCAGCGAGACTAGCGGGGGTGGAGATACGCAGTATTTT
>TRBD1|TRBV19|TRBJ1-1|15|NA
CASSPRQGMNTEAFF
TGTGCCAGTAGTCCAAGACAGGGCATGAACACTGAAGCTTTCTTT
>TRBD1|TRBV5-5|TRBJ1-2|16|NA
CASSAWTGGAFYGYTF
TGTGCCAGCAGCGCGTGGACAGGGGGCGCTTTCTATGGCTACACCTTC
>TRBD2|TRBV11-1|TRBJ2-5|14|few
CASSSGLAVETQYF
TGTGCCAGCAGCTCGGGACTAGCGGTAGAGACCCAGTACTTC
>TRBD1|TRBV7-8|TRBJ2-7|15|NA
CASSLVGQGGYEQYF
TGTGCCAGCAGCTTAGTAGGACAGGGGGGCTACGAGCAGTACTTC
>TRBD1|TRBV5-1|TRBJ2-6|18|NA
CASSRLGQASSGANVLTF
TGCGCCAGCAGCCGCCTGGGACAGGCGAGCTCTGGGGCCAACGTCCTGACTTTC
>TRBD1|TRBV6-4|TRBJ2-2|16|NA
CASRVGGQGNTGELFF
TGTGCCAGCAGAGTGGGGGGACAGGGGAACACCGGGGAGCTGTTTTTT
>NA|TRBV27|TRBJ2-7|14|NA
CASSLLGEQGEQYF
TGTGCCAGCAGTTTGCTCGGTGAACAGGGAGAGCAGTACTTC
>NA|TRBV2|TRBJ1-1|14|NA
CASSDRGGNTEAFF
TGTGCCAGCAGTGACCGGGGAGGGAACACTGAAGCTTTCTTT
>NA|TRBV5-3|TRBJ1-5|15|few
CARSFSESSNQPQHF
TGTGCCAGAAGCTTTAGTGAGTCGAGCAATCAGCCCCAGCATTTT
>NA|TRBV10-3|TRBJ1-3|15|NA
CAISETGPSGNTIYF
TGTGCCATCAGTGAGACAGGGCCCTCAGGAAACACCATATATTTT
>NA|TRBV19|TRBJ2-1|15|few
CASSSVLRSYNEQFF
TGTGCCAGTAGCTCCGTGCTTAGATCCTACAATGAGCAGTTCTTC
>NA|TRBV29-1|TRBJ1-1|13|NA
CSVRRGVNTEAFF
TGCAGCGTTAGGCGGGGGGTGAACACTGAAGCTTTCTTT
>TRBD1|TRBV18|TRBJ2-7|14|NA
CASSLRDREGEQYF
TGTGCCAGCTCACTCCGGGACAGGGAAGGCGAGCAGTACTTC
>NA|TRBV7-2|TRBJ2-3|15|NA
CASSLSLGLTDTQYF
TGTGCCAGCAGCTTATCACTAGGGTTAACAGATACGCAGTATTTT
>NA|TRBV9|TRBJ2-7|13|NA
CASSPRGGYEQYF
TGTGCCAGCAGCCCGAGAGGCGGGTACGAGCAGTACTTC
>NA|TRBV6-5|TRBJ2-7|13|NA
CASTDILDYEQYF
TGTGCCAGCACTGATATCCTAGACTACGAGCAGTACTTC
>NA|TRBV7-2|TRBJ1-4|13|few
CASSQRGNEKLFF
TGTGCCAGCAGCCAGCGGGGGAATGAAAAACTGTTTTTT
>TRBD1|TRBV4-2|TRBJ1-6|16|once
CASSQEDREVNSPLHF
TGTGCCAGCAGCCAAGAGGACAGGGAGGTTAATTCACCCCTCCACTTT
>TRBD1|TRBV13|TRBJ2-7|16|few
CASSQDRGGSSYEQYF
TGTGCCAGCAGCCAAGACAGGGGCGGAAGCTCCTACGAGCAGTACTTC
>TRBD1|TRBV11-2|TRBJ1-1|15|NA
CASSLVGQGNTEAFF
TGTGCCAGCAGCTTAGTGGGACAGGGGAACACTGAAGCTTTCTTT
>TRBD1|TRBV7-3|TRBJ2-7|14|NA
CASSPSGTANEQYF
TGTGCCAGCAGCCCTTCCGGGACAGCCAACGAGCAGTACTTC
>TRBD2|TRBV4-2|TRBJ2-7|15|NA
CASSQPSGGVYEQYF
TGTGCCAGCAGCCAACCTAGCGGGGGGGTCTACGAGCAGTACTTC
>NA|TRBV11-2|TRBJ1-4|14|NA
CASSLGRTNEKLFF
TGTGCCAGCAGCTTGGGGAGAACCAATGAAAAACTGTTTTTT
>NA|TRBV19|TRBJ1-1|15|few
CASSIWGSTNTEAFF
TGTGCCAGTAGTATATGGGGCAGTACGAACACTGAAGCTTTCTTT
>NA|TRBV13|TRBJ1-1|15|NA
CASSLGGQMNTEAFF
TGTGCCAGCAGCCTGGGTGGACAGATGAACACTGAAGCTTTCTTT
>NA|TRBV28|TRBJ1-1|14|NA
CASTPAWGGAEAFF
TGTGCCAGCACACCCGCGTGGGGGGGGGCTGAAGCTTTCTTT
>NA|TRBV29-1|TRBJ1-3|12|NA
CSATGIGNTIYF
TGCAGCGCAACGGGAATTGGAAACACCATATATTTT
>TRBD2|TRBV5-1|TRBJ2-2|17|medium-sized
CASAVRRSGGNTGELFF
TGCGCCAGCGCCGTGCGGCGTAGCGGGGGGAACACCGGGGAGCTGTTTTTT
>NA|TRBV9|TRBJ1-4|16|NA
CASSDGSGTHPGKLFF
TGTGCCAGCAGCGACGGCTCCGGGACACACCCGGGGAAACTGTTTTTT
>NA|TRBV6-6|TRBJ1-6|16|once
CASSKWAPGQNSPLHF
TGTGCCAGCAGTAAATGGGCTCCAGGTCAAAATTCACCCCTCCACTTT
>TRBD1|TRBV7-2|TRBJ1-2|15|few
CASSPWTGGIDGYTF
TGTGCCAGCAGCCCCTGGACAGGGGGAATCGATGGCTACACCTTC
>NA|TRBV30|TRBJ1-1|13|NA
CAWSEIGAPSAFF
TGTGCCTGGAGTGAGATAGGGGCCCCGTCGGCTTTCTTT
>TRBD1|TRBV2|TRBJ1-5|15|NA
CASRVGTGNNQPQHF
TGTGCCAGCAGAGTCGGGACAGGGAACAATCAGCCCCAGCATTTT
>NA|TRBV4-2|TRBJ2-2|15|NA
CASSQGNLEAGELFF
TGTGCCAGCAGCCAAGGCAACCTAGAAGCCGGGGAGCTGTTTTTT
>NA|TRBV27|TRBJ1-2|15|NA
CASRRKATGMGGYTF
TGTGCCAGCAGAAGAAAAGCAACAGGGATGGGTGGCTACACCTTC
>NA|TRBV6-6|TRBJ1-3|14|once
CASRAPSSGNTIYF
TGTGCCAGCAGGGCACCCTCCTCTGGAAACACCATATATTTT
>TRBD1|TRBV19|TRBJ2-5|14|NA
CASSIGRGQETQYF
TGTGCCAGTAGTATAGGCAGGGGGCAAGAGACCCAGTACTTC
>TRBD1|TRBV18|TRBJ1-1|15|few
CASSPRDRVNTEAFF
TGTGCCAGCTCACCACGGGACAGGGTAAACACTGAAGCTTTCTTT
>TRBD1|TRBV18|TRBJ1-3|13|NA
CASSPRDSYTIYF
TGTGCCAGCTCACCACGGGACAGTTACACCATATATTTT
>NA|TRBV4-1|TRBJ2-6|21|NA
CASSQVLLGAGVISGANVLTF
TGCGCCAGCAGCCAAGTTCTGTTAGGGGCAGGAGTCATCTCTGGGGCCAACGTCCTGACTTTC